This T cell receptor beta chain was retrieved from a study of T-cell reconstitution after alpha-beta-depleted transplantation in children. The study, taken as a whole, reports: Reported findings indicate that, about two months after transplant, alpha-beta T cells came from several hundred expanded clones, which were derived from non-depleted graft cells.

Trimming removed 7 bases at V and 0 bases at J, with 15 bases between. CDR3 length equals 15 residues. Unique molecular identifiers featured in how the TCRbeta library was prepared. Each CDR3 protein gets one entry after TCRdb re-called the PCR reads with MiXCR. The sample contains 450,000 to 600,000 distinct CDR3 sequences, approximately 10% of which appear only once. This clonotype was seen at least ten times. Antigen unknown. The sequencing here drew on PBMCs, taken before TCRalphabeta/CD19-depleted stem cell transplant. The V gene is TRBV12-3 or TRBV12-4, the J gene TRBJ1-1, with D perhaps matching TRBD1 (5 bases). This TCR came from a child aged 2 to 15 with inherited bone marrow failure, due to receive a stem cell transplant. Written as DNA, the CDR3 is TGTGCCAGCACCCCCCCGGGACGGATGAACACTGAAGCTTTCTTT. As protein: CASTPPGRMNTEAFF.